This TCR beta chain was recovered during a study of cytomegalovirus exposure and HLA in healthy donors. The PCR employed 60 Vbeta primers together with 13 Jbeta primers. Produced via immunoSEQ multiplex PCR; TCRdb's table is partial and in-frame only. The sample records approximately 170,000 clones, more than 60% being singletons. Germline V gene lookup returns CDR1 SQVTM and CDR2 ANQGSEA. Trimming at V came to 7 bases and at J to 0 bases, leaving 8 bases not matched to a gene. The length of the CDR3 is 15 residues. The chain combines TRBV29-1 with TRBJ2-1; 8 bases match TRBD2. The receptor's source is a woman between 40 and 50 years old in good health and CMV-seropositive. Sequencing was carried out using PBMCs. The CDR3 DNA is TGCAGCGCGGGGGGGGCGGACAACTCCTACAATGAGCAGTTCTTC. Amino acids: CSAGGADNSYNEQFF.